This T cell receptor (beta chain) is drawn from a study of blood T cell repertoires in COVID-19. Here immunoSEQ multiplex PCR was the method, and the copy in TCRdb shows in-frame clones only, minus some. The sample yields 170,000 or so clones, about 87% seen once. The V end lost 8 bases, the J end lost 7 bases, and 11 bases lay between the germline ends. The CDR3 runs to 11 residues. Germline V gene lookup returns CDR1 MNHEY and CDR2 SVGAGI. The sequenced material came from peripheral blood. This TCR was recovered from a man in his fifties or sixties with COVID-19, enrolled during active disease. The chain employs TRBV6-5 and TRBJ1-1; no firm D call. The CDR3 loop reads CASSLGGEAFF. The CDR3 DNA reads TGTGCCAGCTCCTTAGGCGGTGAAGCTTTCTTT.